This T cell receptor beta chain was documented in a study of metastatic and nonmetastatic thyroid tumors. Across the whole study: Repertoires from malignant and benign thyroid patients were compared across blood and tumor or nodule tissue.

In the original workflow: The study took CDR3 differences across clinicopathological groups and made a distant-metastasis classifier for papillary thyroid cancer from them. TCRdb reprocessed the PCR reads using MiXCR. The authors' filters were not applied to this entry. The data show tens of thousands of clones, roughly a quarter seen once. Only a few counts were recorded for this clone. At one of its ends the junction is not consistent with the germline gene, which may arise from a read error. The V gene's germline CDR1 is MDHEN and CDR2 SYDVKM. The CDR3 extends over 15 amino acids. Thyroid surgery was preceded by no treatment in any patient.

Sequencing was done on a sample of blood. This chain uses TRBV28 with TRBJ2-1; 9 bases are shared with TRBD1. The receptor's source is a female donor with papillary thyroid cancer or a benign thyroid nodule (not recorded which). Some clones in this sample may be carry-over from other donors' samples. The CDR3 nucleotides read TGTGCCAGCAGTAGTCCGGGGACAGGGAAAGATACCCATTACTTC. This translates into CASSSPGTGKDTHYF.